Listed below are T cell receptor beta chains from one sample, sequenced in a study of breast tumors, draining lymph nodes, adjacent tissues. TCRdb independently ran MiXCR on the multiplex PCR reads; one entry per CDR3 protein. This sample carries approximately 230,000 distinct CDR3 sequences, around 34% of them seen once, and the ten largest clones take roughly 3.5%. The sample consisted of axillary lymph node tissue. Every receptor here comes from a female donor with breast cancer. Some clones in this sample may be carry-over from other donors' samples. Each CDR3 is given with its conserved first and last residue. D genes are given only for firm matches. Only part of the rows carry a size: once, few, many, or a class if the clone is expanded.

TRBJ1-6	NA	15	TRBV2	NA	TGTGCCAGCAGCCGAATGACTAGCGGGGGGTCACCCCTCCACTTT	CASSRMTSGGSPLHF
TRBJ2-7	NA	14	TRBV28	NA	TGTGCCAGCAGTGGCGGGACCCTTGGATCCGAGCAGTACTTC	CASSGGTLGSEQYF
TRBJ1-2	many	12	TRBV19	TRBD1	TGTGCCAGTCTCACAGGGGGCAGGGGCTACACCTTC	CASLTGGRGYTF
TRBJ2-1	many	16	TRBV6-5	TRBD2	TGTGCCAGCAGTCACTCTCCAGCGGGGGCACCGGCTGAGCAGTTCTTC	CASSHSPAGAPAEQFF
TRBJ1-5	many	17	TRBV4-1	NA	TGCGCCAGCAGCCAAGCACAGGGAATTACTCGCAATCAGCCCCAGCATTTT	CASSQAQGITRNQPQHF
TRBJ2-2	few	15	TRBV30	NA	TGTGCCTGGACACGGGGATCCTTCGGGACCGGGGAGCTGTTTTTT	CAWTRGSFGTGELFF
TRBJ1-2	many	12	TRBV20-1	TRBD1	TGCAGTGCGAAAGGGGGCAACTATGGCTACACCTTC	CSAKGGNYGYTF
TRBJ2-7	many	18	TRBV11-2	NA	TGTGCCAGCAGCCGATGGGCGACGGGGCGTCTAGCGTCGGGGGAGCAGTACTTC	CASSRWATGRLASGEQYF
TRBJ1-6	NA	14	TRBV5-8	NA	TGTGCCAGCAGCTCGGGACTTTTCAATTCACCCCTCCACTTT	CASSSGLFNSPLHF
TRBJ2-3	many	16	TRBV9	TRBD2	TGTGCCAGCAGCCCGGGGACTAGCGGGGTCTCAGATACGCAGTATTTT	CASSPGTSGVSDTQYF
TRBJ1-1	NA	12	TRBV2	NA	TGTGCCATCCTCAGGGGCGGCACTGAAGCTTTCTTT	CAILRGGTEAFF
TRBJ1-5	many	15	TRBV4-3	NA	TGCGCCAGCAGCCAAGATCGGGGCCCGGATCAGCCCCAGCATTTT	CASSQDRGPDQPQHF
TRBJ2-6	many	15	TRBV12-3/TRBV12-4	NA	TGTGCCAGCAGCTCCGACAGGGACTGGGCCAACGTCCTGACTTTC	CASSSDRDWANVLTF
TRBJ1-5	many	16	TRBV7-9	NA	TGTGCCAGCAGCTTAATGGGCAGGGGAGGCAATCAGCCCCAGCATTTT	CASSLMGRGGNQPQHF
TRBJ1-1	few	14	TRBV11-2	NA	TGTGCCAGCAGTAGACAGGAGAGGGGCACTGAAGCTTTCTTT	CASSRQERGTEAFF
TRBJ2-5	many	16	TRBV4-1	TRBD1	TGCGCCAGCAGCCAACACCCCGGACAGGGTCAAGAGACCCAGTACTTC	CASSQHPGQGQETQYF
TRBJ2-7	many	13	TRBV2	TRBD2	TGTGCCAGCAGGGTCGGACTAGCACTCGAGCAGTACTTC	CASRVGLALEQYF
TRBJ1-6	NA	15	TRBV24-1	NA	TGTGCCACCAGTGCTAGAGTGTCCGTTACTATGCCCCTCCACTTT	CATSARVSVTMPLHF
TRBJ2-1	many	13	TRBV20-1	NA	TGCAGTGCTAGATCTCCGGGGGGCACTGAGCAGTTCTTC	CSARSPGGTEQFF
TRBJ2-5	NA	17	TRBV20-1	NA	TGCAGTGCCTTACGGGCGTGGGCTGGCGCGGTCCAAGAGACCCAGTACTTC	CSALRAWAGAVQETQYF
TRBJ2-7	many	13	TRBV12-3/TRBV12-4	NA	TGTGCCAGCAGTTTGGGCTGGATCTACGAGCAGTACTTC	CASSLGWIYEQYF
TRBJ2-1	many	13	TRBV15	NA	TGTGCCACCAGCAGAGATCGGTTAGCGGAGCAGTTCTTC	CATSRDRLAEQFF
TRBJ2-5	many	14	TRBV20-1	TRBD2	TGCAGTGCTGGAAGGACTAGCGGGAGGCAGGCCCAGTACTTC	CSAGRTSGRQAQYF
TRBJ2-7	many	16	TRBV7-9	TRBD2	TGTGCCAGCAGCCCAAGCACTAGCGAAAGGTCCTACGAGCAGTACTTC	CASSPSTSERSYEQYF
TRBJ2-7	many	12	TRBV5-5	TRBD2	TGTGCCAGCGGGCTAGCGGTAAACGAGCAGTACTTC	CASGLAVNEQYF
TRBJ1-6	NA	17	TRBV29-1	NA	TGCAGCTTGGAAGGGTTGGACCCTAGCTCCTATAATTCACCCCTCCACTTT	CSLEGLDPSSYNSPLHF
TRBJ2-7	many	19	TRBV19	TRBD2	TGTGCCAGTAGTGCCACCTGGACTAGCGGGCGACTCCCCGACTACGAGCAGTACTTC	CASSATWTSGRLPDYEQYF
TRBJ2-3	NA	17	TRBV7-6	TRBD2	TGTGCCAGCAGCTCCGGGACTAGCGCGGGGATCACAGATCCGCAGTATTTT	CASSSGTSAGITDPQYF
TRBJ1-2	many	15	TRBV30	NA	TGTGCCTGGATCCGGGACGGGCGAGTCAACTATGGCTACACCTTC	CAWIRDGRVNYGYTF
TRBJ2-7	many	13	TRBV5-5	NA	TGTGCCAGCACCGCCGGGCCCTCTCGCGAGCAGTACTTC	CASTAGPSREQYF
TRBJ1-5	many	15	TRBV20-1	TRBD1	TGCAGTGCTGGAAACGACAGGGAGAGCAATCAGCCCCAGCATTTT	CSAGNDRESNQPQHF
TRBJ2-7	NA	13	TRBV6-1	NA	TGTGCCAGCTTGGATGGGACTCTCGGTGCGCAGTACTTC	CASLDGTLGAQYF
TRBJ2-2	NA	19	TRBV5-1	TRBD2	TGCGCCAGCAGCTCCAGGACTAGCGGGAGGGCCACGAGCACCGGGGAGCTGTTTTTT	CASSSRTSGRATSTGELFF
TRBJ1-2	many	16	TRBV4-3	TRBD1	TGCGCCAGCAGCCAAGATAGGACAGGGTGGGAGAATGGCTACACCTTC	CASSQDRTGWENGYTF
TRBJ2-1	many	14	TRBV2	NA	TGTGCCAGCAGTGACCTCTCCTCCTACAATGAGCAGTTCTTC	CASSDLSSYNEQFF
TRBJ2-1	many	15	TRBV9	TRBD2	TGTGCCAGCAGCGTAGACGGGGGGTATTACAATGAGCAGTTCTTC	CASSVDGGYYNEQFF
TRBJ2-6	many	15	TRBV6-1	NA	TGTGCCAGCAGCGTGAGACCGTCTGGGGCCAACGTCCTGACTTTC	CASSVRPSGANVLTF
TRBJ2-1	NA	17	TRBV4-2	TRBD2	TGTGCCAGCAGCCAAGGACTAGCGGGGGGTTCCTACAATGAGCAGCTCTTC	CASSQGLAGGSYNEQLF
TRBJ2-7	NA	15	TRBV7-9	TRBD2	TGTGCCAGCATCAGGGGGACTAGCGGCGCCTACGAGCAGTACTTC	CASIRGTSGAYEQYF
TRBJ2-7	many	18	TRBV6-5	TRBD1	TGTGCCAGCAGTTACGGGCCCTCTTACAGGGGAAGGACCTACGAGCAGTACTTC	CASSYGPSYRGRTYEQYF
TRBJ1-4	many	14	TRBV6-1	NA	TGTGCCAGCAGTTTCAGGGGTAATAATGAAAAACTGTTTTTT	CASSFRGNNEKLFF
TRBJ2-1	many	15	TRBV11-2	TRBD2	TGTGCCAGCAGCATTAGCGGGGCTAGAGGGAATGAGCAGTTCTTC	CASSISGARGNEQFF
TRBJ2-7	NA	10	TRBV11-3	NA	TGTGCCAGCAGCTTAATAGCGGAACAGTTC	CASSLIAEQF
TRBJ2-2	many	17	TRBV6-6	TRBD2	TGTGCCAGCAGTCACGACCGACTAGCCCCGAACACCGGGGAGCTGTTTTTT	CASSHDRLAPNTGELFF
TRBJ2-1	many	16	TRBV2	TRBD2	TGTGCCAGCAGTAAAATAGGGACTAGCGCCTACAATGAGCAGTTCTTC	CASSKIGTSAYNEQFF
TRBJ2-1	few	15	TRBV7-3	NA	TGTGCCAGCAGCTCTTTAGGGGGACCTTACAATGAGCAGTTCTTC	CASSSLGGPYNEQFF
TRBJ2-7	many	16	TRBV16	NA	TGTGCCAGCAGCCACACCGCTGTGGGGGCTACACGGGAGCAGTACTTC	CASSHTAVGATREQYF
TRBJ2-7	NA	14	TRBV27	TRBD2	TGTGCCAGTCGAAGGACTAGCGGGCCCTACGAGCAGTACTTC	CASRRTSGPYEQYF
TRBJ1-2	many	14	TRBV24-1	NA	TGTGCCACCAGCCCGGGACCGCCTAGAAATGGCTACACCTTC	CATSPGPPRNGYTF
TRBJ2-1	many	19	TRBV7-6	TRBD2	TGTGCCAGCAGCTTAGGGACTAGCGGGGCCCGCAGCTCCTACAATGAGCAGTTCTTC	CASSLGTSGARSSYNEQFF
TRBJ2-1	many	15	TRBV20-1	TRBD2	TGCAGTGCTAGAGATCCGGGAGGGCCTTACAATGAGCAGTTCTTC	CSARDPGGPYNEQFF
TRBJ2-7	many	13	TRBV24-1	NA	TGTGCCACCAGGATCAGGGGCTTAGACGAGCAGTACTTC	CATRIRGLDEQYF
TRBJ2-7	many	14	TRBV2	NA	TGTGCCAGCAGGGCGAATGGACACTCCTACGAGCAGTACTTC	CASRANGHSYEQYF
TRBJ2-5	many	16	TRBV9	TRBD2	TGTGCCAGCAACCCCCATGGGGCTAGCGGACAAGAGACCCAGTACTTC	CASNPHGASGQETQYF